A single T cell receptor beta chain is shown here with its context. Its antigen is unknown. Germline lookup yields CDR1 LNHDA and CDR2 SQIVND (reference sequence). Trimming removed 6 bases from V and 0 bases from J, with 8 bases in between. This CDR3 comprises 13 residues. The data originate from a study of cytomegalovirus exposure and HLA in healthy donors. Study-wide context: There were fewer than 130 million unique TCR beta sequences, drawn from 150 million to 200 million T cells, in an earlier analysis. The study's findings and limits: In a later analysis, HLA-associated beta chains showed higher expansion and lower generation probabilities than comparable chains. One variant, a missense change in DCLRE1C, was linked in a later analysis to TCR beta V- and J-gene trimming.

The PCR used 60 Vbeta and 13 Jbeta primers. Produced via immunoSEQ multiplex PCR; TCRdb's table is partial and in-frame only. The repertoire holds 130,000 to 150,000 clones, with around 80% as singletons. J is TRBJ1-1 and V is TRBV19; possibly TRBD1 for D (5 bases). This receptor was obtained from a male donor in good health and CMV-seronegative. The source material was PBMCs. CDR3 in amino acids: CASSWTMNTEAFF. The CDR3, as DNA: TGTGCCAGTAGCTGGACAATGAACACTGAAGCTTTCTTT.